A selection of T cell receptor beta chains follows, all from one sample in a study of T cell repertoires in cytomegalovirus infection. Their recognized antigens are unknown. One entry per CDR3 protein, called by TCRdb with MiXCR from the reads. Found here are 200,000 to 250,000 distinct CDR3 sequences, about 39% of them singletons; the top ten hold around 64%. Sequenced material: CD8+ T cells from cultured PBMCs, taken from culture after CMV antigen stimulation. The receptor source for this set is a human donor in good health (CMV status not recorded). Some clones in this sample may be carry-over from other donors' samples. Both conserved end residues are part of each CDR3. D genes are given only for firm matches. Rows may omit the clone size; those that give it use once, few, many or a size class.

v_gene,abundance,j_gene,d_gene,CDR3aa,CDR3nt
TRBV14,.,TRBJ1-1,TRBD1,CASSQEWGTDPMNTEAFF,TGTGCCAGCAGCCAAGAATGGGGGACAGATCCTATGAACACTGAAGCTTTCTTT
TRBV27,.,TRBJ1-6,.,CAIPRDSPLHF,TGTGCCATCCCCCGGGATTCACCCCTCCACTTT
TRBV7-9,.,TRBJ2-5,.,CASSSLLEETQYF,TGTGCCAGCAGCTCCCTCCTAGAAGAGACCCAGTACTTC
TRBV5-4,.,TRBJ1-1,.,CASSSRGHQNTEAFF,TGTGCCAGCAGCTCCCGGGGACACCAGAACACTGAAGCTTTCTTT
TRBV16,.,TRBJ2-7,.,CASSQWGDSYEQYF,TGTGCCAGCAGCCAATGGGGGGATTCCTACGAGCAGTACTTC
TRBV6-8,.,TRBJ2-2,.,CASRLGANTGELFF,TGTGCCAGCAGGTTGGGAGCGAACACCGGGGAGCTGTTTTTT
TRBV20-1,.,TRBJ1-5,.,CSARGPRNQPQHF,TGCAGTGCCCGGGGCCCGCGAAATCAGCCCCAGCATTTT
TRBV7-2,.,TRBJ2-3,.,CASSLDEDAQGPQYF,TGTGCCAGCAGCTTAGACGAGGACGCCCAGGGCCCGCAGTATTTT
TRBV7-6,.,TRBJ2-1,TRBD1,CASRRGQGREQFF,TGTGCCAGCAGAAGAGGACAGGGACGAGAGCAGTTCTTC
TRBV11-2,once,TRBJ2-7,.,CASSFDTYEQYF,TGTGCCAGCAGCTTTGACACTTACGAGCAGTACTTC
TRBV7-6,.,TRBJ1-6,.,CASATGNSPLHF,TGTGCCAGCGCAACAGGGAATTCACCCCTCCACTTT
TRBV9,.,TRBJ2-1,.,CASSPSGTSINEQFF,TGTGCCAGCAGTCCCAGCGGGACATCTATCAATGAGCAGTTCTTC
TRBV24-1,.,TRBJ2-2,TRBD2,CATSDPGLAGHTGELFF,TGTGCCACCAGTGACCCAGGGCTAGCGGGCCACACCGGGGAGCTGTTTTTT
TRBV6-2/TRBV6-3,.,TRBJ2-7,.,CASSFAGAHEQYF,TGTGCCAGCAGTTTTGCAGGGGCCCACGAGCAGTACTTC
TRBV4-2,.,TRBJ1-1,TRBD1,CASSRPTGRDTEAFF,TGTGCCAGCAGCCGCCCGACAGGGAGGGACACTGAAGCTTTCTTT
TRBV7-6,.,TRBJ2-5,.,CASSSGGTVETQYF,TGTGCCAGCAGCTCCGGGGGAACCGTGGAGACCCAGTACTTC
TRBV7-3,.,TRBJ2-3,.,CASSHGLPGGTQYF,TGTGCCAGCAGCCACGGACTCCCCGGGGGTACGCAGTATTTT
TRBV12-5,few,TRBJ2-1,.,CASGLVVLRASGSESYNEQFF,.
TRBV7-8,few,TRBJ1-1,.,CASSLRQMNTEAFF,TGTGCCAGCAGCTTGAGACAGATGAACACTGAAGCTTTCTTT
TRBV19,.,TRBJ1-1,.,CASSIDRIGRNEAFF,TGTGCCAGTAGTATAGATCGTATAGGACGGAATGAAGCTTTCTTT
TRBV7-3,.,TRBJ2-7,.,CASSRSGAAYEQYF,TGTGCCAGCAGCCGATCGGGGGCAGCCTACGAGCAGTACTTC
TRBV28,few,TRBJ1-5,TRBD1,CASSPRGQGHQPQHF,TGTGCCAGCAGTCCGCGGGGACAGGGGCATCAGCCCCAGCATTTT
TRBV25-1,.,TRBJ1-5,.,CASSEGYQPQHF,TGTGCCAGCAGTGAAGGGTATCAGCCCCAGCATTTT
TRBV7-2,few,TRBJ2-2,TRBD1,CASMLSQGAGELFF,TGTGCCAGCATGCTTTCACAGGGGGCCGGGGAGCTGTTTTTT
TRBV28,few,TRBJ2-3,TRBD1,CASSLPGTVNTQYF,TGTGCCAGCAGTTTACCCGGGACAGTTAATACGCAGTATTTT
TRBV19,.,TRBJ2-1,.,CASSPAPYNEQFF,TGTGCCAGTAGTCCAGCCCCCTACAATGAGCAGTTCTTC
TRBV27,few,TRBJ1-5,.,CASSSMGVSVGSNQPQHF,TGTGCCAGCAGTTCCATGGGGGTCTCGGTTGGGAGCAATCAGCCCCAGCATTTT
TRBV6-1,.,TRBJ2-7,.,CASSGGRNEQYF,TGTGCCAGCAGTGGGGGAAGAAACGAGCAGTACTTC
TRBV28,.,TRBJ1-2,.,CASSSSGGRVGNYGYTF,TGTGCCAGCAGCTCATCGGGGGGTAGGGTAGGGAACTATGGCTACACCTTC
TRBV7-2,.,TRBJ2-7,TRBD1,CASSFSFPGTAIYEQYF,TGTGCCAGCAGCTTTTCATTCCCCGGGACAGCGATCTACGAGCAGTACTTC
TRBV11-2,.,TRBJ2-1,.,CASSLGAADEQFF,TGTGCCAGCAGCTTAGGAGCCGCTGATGAGCAGTTCTTC
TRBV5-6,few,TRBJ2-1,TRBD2,CASSSPQAGGRNEQFF,TGTGCCAGCAGCTCCCCCCAGGCGGGAGGTAGGAATGAGCAGTTCTTC
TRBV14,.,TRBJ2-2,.,CASSQEIRPGELFF,TGTGCCAGCAGCCAAGAGATCCGTCCCGGGGAGCTGTTTTTT
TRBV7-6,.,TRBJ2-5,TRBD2,CASSPREGVETQYF,TGTGCCAGCAGCCCTCGGGAGGGCGTGGAGACCCAGTACTTC
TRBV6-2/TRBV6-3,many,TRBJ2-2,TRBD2,CATRLAGDRGGELFF,TGTGCCACCAGACTAGCGGGAGATCGTGGCGGGGAGCTGTTTTTT
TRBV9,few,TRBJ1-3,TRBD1,CASSATGDGNTIYF,TGTGCCAGCAGCGCCACAGGGGACGGAAACACCATATATTTT
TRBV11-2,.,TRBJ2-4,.,CASSLVGAIQYF,TGTGCCAGCAGCTTAGTCGGGGCCATTCAGTACTTC
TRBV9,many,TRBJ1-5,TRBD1,CASSGGTGSQPQHF,TGTGCCAGCAGCGGCGGGACAGGGAGCCAGCCCCAGCATTTT